Each of the 31 T cell receptor beta chains below was sequenced from the same sample in a study of Ad26.COV2.S vaccination and SARS-CoV-2 variants. Using immunoSEQ multiplex PCR, the repertoire was profiled, and TCRdb retains in-frame clones only, with some absent. The sample includes 350,000 to 500,000 clones, approximately 92% of them seen just once. Treatment defined: some 20 received Ad26.COV2.S at low or high dose, single or two shots; several received placebo; per-sample allocation not given. Material that was analyzed had been drawn on day 63 after the first vaccine or placebo injection. Sequenced here: peripheral blood, sampled in a trial of Ad26.COV2.S vaccine versus placebo. These receptors came from a person between 18 and 65 years old who received the Ad26.COV2.S COVID-19 vaccine or a placebo.

The genes are TRBV14 and TRBJ2-1, with 11 bases aligning to TRBD2. This CDR3 contains 19 residues. The V and J ends lost 0 bases and 0 bases, in that order; junction bases with no gene match: 7. Germline V gene data show CDR1 as SGHDN and CDR2 as FVKESK. This CDR3 is CASSQDGGLAASSYNEQFF. CDR3 nucleotide sequence: TGTGCCAGCAGCCAAGATGGGGGACTAGCGGCGAGCTCCTACAATGAGCAGTTCTTC.

The V and J genes are TRBV10-1 and TRBJ2-3; 9 nucleotides align to TRBD2. This CDR3 spans 18 amino acids. CDR1 and CDR2 from the germline V gene are WNHNN and SYGVQD (reference sequence). The V segment lost 0 bases and the J segment 4 bases; nucleotides outside the gene matches: 11. The DNA for the CDR3 is TGCGCCAGCAGTGAGTCTTTCGGGCGGGAGGGCCTTGCAGATACGCAGTATTTT. Translation gives CASSESFGREGLADTQYF.

V and J are TRBV5-1 and TRBJ2-7, with D possibly being TRBD2 (6 bases). Germline V CDR1 and CDR2: SGHRS, YFSETQ. Deletions cut 1 base from V and 4 bases from J, with 15 bases between. The CDR3 length is 15 residues. The CDR3 spells CASSLFSGDGYEQYF. As DNA, the CDR3 is TGCGCCAGCAGCTTGTTTAGCGGCGATGGATACGAGCAGTACTTC.

There are a few counts of this clone. The CDR3 here is CASSQGNNQPQHF. CDR3 sequence (DNA): TGTGCCAGCTCGCAGGGGAACAATCAGCCCCAGCATTTT. The chain is built from TRBV18 and TRBJ1-5, with D possibly matching TRBD1 (6 bases). V lost 6 bases, J lost 3 bases, and 9 bases lay in between. CDR3 length equals 13 residues. The germline gives CDR1 KGHSH, CDR2 LQKENI. Together with reference TRBV18 and TRBJ1-5, the CDR3 gives the full variable domain: NAGVMQNPRHLVRRRGQEARLRCSPMKGHSHVYWYRQLPEEGLKFMVYLQKENIIDESGMPKERFSAEFPKEGPSILRIQQVVRGDSAAYFCASSQGNNQPQHFGDGTRLSIL.

The rearrangement links TRBV4-2 to TRBJ1-2; D is perhaps TRBD1 (5 bases). V gave up 0 bases and J gave up 8 bases, with 22 bases separating them. CDR3 length equals 17 residues. CDR1 and CDR2 (germline): LGHNA, YNFKEQ. CDR3 in DNA: TGTGCCAGCAGCCAAGATGGGCCGGGTGCAGGGTGGTTCGGCTACACCTTC. Translation gives CASSQDGPGAGWFGYTF.

This clone was picked up one time. The V gene is TRBV4-3, the J gene TRBJ1-4, with TRBD1 identical over 12 bases. The CDR3 totals 18 residues. Germline V gene data show CDR1 as LGHNA and CDR2 as YSLEER. J lost 5 bases, V lost 0 bases, and 7 bases had no gene match. CDR3 sequence reads: CASSQDYGGTGGNEKLFF. As DNA, the CDR3 is TGCGCCAGCAGCCAAGATTACGGGGGGACAGGGGGCAATGAAAAACTGTTTTTT.

V is TRBV7-9 and J is TRBJ1-2; perhaps TRBD1 as D (5 bases). Germline CDR1 SEHNR, CDR2 FQNEAQ (reference sequence). The CDR3 has 14 residues. The ends were cut back, 2 bases at V and 1 base at J, with 8 bases in the middle. CDR3 bases: TGTGCCAGCAGCTTAATGCAGGGTAACTATGGCTACACCTTC. Translated: CASSLMQGNYGYTF.

The J gene is TRBJ1-4, the V gene TRBV6-5; possible D gene TRBD1, 5 bases. Germline V gives CDR1 MNHEY, CDR2 SVGAGI. This CDR3 is built from 12 residues. V was cut by 5 bases and J by 7 bases, with 8 bases left in between. The CDR3 is CASSTGGEKLFF. The DNA of the CDR3 is TGTGCCAGCAGTACAGGTGGTGAAAAACTGTTTTTT.

The chain couples TRBV19 to TRBJ2-7, with TRBD1 matching over 8 bases. Trimming cost V 4 bases and J 1 base; bases outside gene matches: 0. The CDR3 is made up of 13 amino acids. CDR1 and CDR2 (germline): LNHDA, SQIVND (reference sequence). The CDR3 loop reads CASSRDRSYEQYF. The DNA of the CDR3 is TGTGCCAGTAGTAGGGACAGGTCCTACGAGCAGTACTTC.

The rearrangement joins TRBV28 to TRBJ2-1; the match to TRBD2 covers 7 bases. CDR1 is MDHEN and CDR2 is SYDVKM in the germline V gene. This CDR3 has 17 amino acids. Losses at the gene ends were 3 bases for V and 2 bases for J; bases not matched to a gene: 10. CDR3 nucleotides: TGTGCCAGCAGTTTGAGGACTAGGGTGTTCACCTACAATGAGCAGTTCTTC. It is translated as CASSLRTRVFTYNEQFF.

The chain recombines TRBV7-6 with TRBJ2-5, with 12 positions matching TRBD2. Per germline, CDR1 SGHVS and CDR2 FNYEAQ. V lost 5 bases to trimming and J lost 5 bases; unmatched junction nucleotides: 6. This CDR3 region has 15 residues. The CDR3 DNA is TGTGCCAGCAGCCGACTAGCGGGAGTGGTGGAGACCCAGTACTTC. This codes for CASSRLAGVVETQYF.

The chain is built from TRBV7-9 and TRBJ2-1; TRBD1 aligns across 10 bases. V was clipped by 4 bases and J by 9 bases; unmatched bases: 6. Germline V gives CDR1 SEHNR, CDR2 FQNEAQ (reference sequence). The CDR3 loop spans 14 amino acids. The chain's CDR3 is CASSSGTGVGEQFF. In DNA form, the CDR3 reads TGTGCCAGCAGCTCCGGGACAGGGGTCGGTGAGCAGTTCTTC.

The chain combines TRBV27 with TRBJ2-5, with 8 bases aligning to TRBD1. J gave up 5 bases and V 6 bases, and 8 bases lay outside the gene matches. CDR1 is MNHEY and CDR2 is SMNVEV in the germline V gene (reference sequence). This CDR3 spans 14 amino acids. CDR3 residues: CASRPRDRPETQYF. The CDR3, as DNA: TGTGCCAGCAGACCTAGGGACAGGCCGGAGACCCAGTACTTC.

The rearrangement uses TRBV14 and TRBJ2-7; 7 nucleotides match TRBD1. Germline lookup yields CDR1 SGHDN and CDR2 FVKESK. V was clipped by 4 bases and J by 2 bases; unmatched bases: 5. The CDR3 has 14 amino acids. CDR3 sequence reads: CASSPLTGPYEQYF. The DNA for the CDR3 is TGTGCCAGCAGCCCGCTGACAGGGCCCTACGAGCAGTACTTC.

The CDR3 spells CASKSERNTEAFF. For the CDR3, the DNA is TGTGCCAGCAAGAGCGAAAGGAACACTGAAGCTTTCTTT. The gene calls are TRBV6-6 and TRBJ1-1; no clear D. Trimming cost V 7 bases and J 1 base, with 10 bases left between them. From germline, CDR1 is MNHNY and CDR2 SVGAGI (reference sequence). The CDR3 runs 13 residues.

This clone was counted a single time. The chain combines TRBV18 with TRBJ2-7, with D perhaps TRBD2 (5 bases). CDR1 and CDR2 from the germline V gene are KGHSH and LQKENI. The CDR3 runs to 13 residues. V lost 0 bases, J lost 5 bases, and 8 bases lay in between. The CDR3 DNA reads TGTGCCAGCTCACCACCGAGAGGGAACGAGCAGTACTTC. Translating gives CASSPPRGNEQYF.

The sample holds one count of this clone. The V gene is TRBV13, the J gene TRBJ2-3, with 8 bases fitting TRBD2. The V segment lost 2 bases and the J segment 2 bases; nucleotides outside the gene matches: 6. The CDR3 has 16 residues. Per the germline V gene, CDR1 is PRHDT and CDR2 is FYEKMQ (reference sequence). In DNA, the CDR3 is TGTGCCAGCAGCTTAACCGGGAGGGCCCCCACAGATACGCAGTATTTT. Its translation is CASSLTGRAPTDTQYF.

The chain joins TRBV19 to TRBJ1-5, with 7 positions matching TRBD1. Looked up from germline, CDR1 is LNHDA and CDR2 is SQIVND (reference sequence). The CDR3 is 15 residues long. V was pared by 7 bases and J by 5 bases, with 11 bases of the junction left unmatched. The CDR3 bases are TGTGCCAGTAAATTGGAGGGACAGCCCTATCAGCCCCAGCATTTT. Protein: CASKLEGQPYQPQHF. Complete variable domain (other parts from reference TRBV19 and TRBJ1-5): DGGITQSPKYLFRKEGQNVTLSCEQNLNHDAMYWYRQDPGQGLRLIYYSQIVNDFQKGDIAEGYSVSREKKESFPLTVTSAQKNPTAFYLCASKLEGQPYQPQHFGDGTRLSIL.

This sequence joins TRBV3-1 (or the pseudogene TRBV3-2) and TRBJ2-1; D is possibly TRBD1 or TRBD2 (6 bases each). V lost 3 bases and J lost 9, with 15 bases in between. Germline assignment: CDR1 LGHDT and CDR2 YNNKEL (reference sequence). The CDR3 is 14 amino acids. CDR3 coding DNA: TGTGCCAGCAGCCAGGGTGGGGGGCTGAGTGAGCAGTTCTTC. Amino acid sequence: CASSQGGGLSEQFF.

The chain uses TRBV10-3 and TRBJ2-1; TRBD2 aligns across 9 bases. V was clipped by 2 bases and J by 2 bases; unmatched bases: 4. Germline-derived CDR1 and CDR2 are ENHRY and SYGVKD. CDR3 length: 16 amino acids. The CDR3 nucleotides are TGTGCCATCAGTGAGGGAGCTAGCGGGGCCTACAATGAGCAGTTCTTC. Translated, it gives CAISEGASGAYNEQFF.

The gene calls are TRBV5-4 and TRBJ2-3, with TRBD2 matching over 10 bases. CDR1 is SGHNT, CDR2 YYREEE, per germline (reference sequence). The J segment lost 1 base and the V segment lost 4 bases, leaving 6 bases of the junction unmatched. The CDR3 is made up of 16 amino acids. This chain's CDR3 is CASSLRLAGRTDTQYF. CDR3 nucleotides: TGTGCCAGCAGCCTGCGACTAGCGGGTCGCACAGATACGCAGTATTTT.

The V and J genes are TRBV5-6 and TRBJ2-5, with 7 bases that match TRBD2. With 3 bases clipped from V and 5 bases from J, the junction kept 10 bases outside the gene matches. The length of the CDR3 is 15 residues. CDR1 and CDR2 (germline): SGHDT, YYEEEE. The CDR3 nucleotides are TGTGCCAGCAGCTCCTCTGCGGGAGTGGGGGAGACCCAGTACTTC. Its protein product is CASSSSAGVGETQYF. The full variable domain, rest sourced from reference TRBV5-6 and TRBJ2-5, is DAGVTQSPTHLIKTRGQQVTLRCSPKSGHDTVSWYQQALGQGPQFIFQYYEEEERQRGNFPDRFSGHQFPNYSSELNVNALLLGDSALYLCASSSSAGVGETQYFGPGTRLLVL.

The chain is built from TRBV6-1 and TRBJ2-7, with 9 bases lining up with TRBD2. Per germline, CDR1 MNHNS and CDR2 SASEGT. The trim removed 1 base at V and 5 bases at J, leaving 6 bases unmatched. The CDR3 extends over 15 amino acids. CDR3 residues: CASSEVSGRIHEQYF. CDR3 in DNA: TGTGCCAGCAGTGAAGTAAGCGGGAGGATCCACGAGCAGTACTTC.

The chain recombines TRBV28 with TRBJ2-3; TRBD2 might be the D (6 bases). Germline CDR1 and CDR2: MDHEN and SYDVKM. The CDR3 consists of 16 residues. With 2 bases removed from V and 1 base from J, the gap between germline ends came to 13 bases. The CDR3 sequence is CASSLNLLARTDTQYF. CDR3 bases: TGTGCCAGCAGTTTAAATTTACTAGCCCGCACAGATACGCAGTATTTT.

The chain employs TRBV9 and TRBJ1-2; D call uncertain. This CDR3 contains 14 residues. The V gene's germline CDR1 is SGDLS and CDR2 YYNGEE. V lost 2 bases and J 6 bases, leaving 14 bases between the germline ends. The CDR3 coding sequence is TGTGCCAGCAGCGTTACGACCGGGCGACATGGCTACACCTTC. Protein: CASSVTTGRHGYTF.

This sequence joins TRBV9 and TRBJ2-5; no clear D gene. The ends were cut back, 1 base at V and 2 bases at J, with 15 bases in the middle. Germline lookup yields CDR1 SGDLS and CDR2 YYNGEE. This CDR3 is built from 16 residues. The DNA for the CDR3 is TGTGCCAGCAGCGTAAATTCGGATTTACCACAAGAGACCCAGTACTTC. It is translated as CASSVNSDLPQETQYF.

As for this clone: The same CDR3 also results from other DNA sequences found in this sample. The chain combines TRBV3-1 (or the pseudogene TRBV3-2) with TRBJ2-5, with D hard to call. The V end was cut by 1 base, the J end by 4 bases, with 4 bases between. Germline CDR1 is LGHDT and CDR2 is YNNKEL (reference sequence). The CDR3 is 12 amino acids. This CDR3 is CASSQGLETQYF. The CDR3 DNA sequence: TGTGCCAGCAGCCAAGGTCTAGAGACCCAGTACTTC.

The rearrangement links TRBV30 to TRBJ1-1; no clear D. CDR1 and CDR2 (germline): GTSNPN, SVGIG (reference sequence). V gave up 0 bases and J gave up 0 bases, with 5 bases separating them. This CDR3 has 13 residues. The CDR3 coding sequence is TGTGCCTGGAGTGTAGTTTTGAACACTGAAGCTTTCTTT. It is translated as CAWSVVLNTEAFF.

The chain is built from TRBV28 and TRBJ1-2, with 8 bases lining up with TRBD1. This CDR3 comprises 12 residues. The V segment lost 6 bases and the J segment 4 bases; nucleotides outside the gene matches: 1. Per germline, CDR1 MDHEN and CDR2 SYDVKM. CDR3 in DNA: TGTGCCAGCAGAACAGGGGGCTATGGCTACACCTTC. Translating gives CASRTGGYGYTF.

CDR3 in amino acids: CASSRTDPNFKETQYF. DNA of the CDR3: TGTGCCAGCAGCCGGACAGACCCAAATTTTAAAGAGACCCAGTACTTC. This sequence joins TRBV7-9 and TRBJ2-5; tentatively, D is TRBD1 (6 bases). CDR1 and CDR2 (germline): SEHNR, FQNEAQ (reference sequence). The CDR3 consists of 16 residues. Trimming stripped 5 bases from V and 3 bases from J, with 19 bases between.

This chain connects TRBV9 to TRBJ2-7, with 7 bases identical to TRBD2. Losses at the gene ends were 4 bases for V and 4 bases for J; bases not matched to a gene: 8. The CDR3 sequence is 14 residues long. In germline, CDR1 is SGDLS, CDR2 YYNGEE. The CDR3 coding sequence is TGTGCCAGCAGCCGGGGGGAGGTAACGTACGAGCAGTACTTC. This gives the protein CASSRGEVTYEQYF.